The 28 T cell receptor beta chains listed next were all sequenced from one sample in a study of shared clonotypes between healthy human individuals. This table comes from immunoSEQ multiplex PCR, and its TCRdb copy is limited to in-frame clones, with some not included. The sample holds 2,500,000 or so clones, roughly 93% seen once. Source material: naive CD4+ T cells from PBMCs. Subset described: CD45RA+ positively selected. These receptors were collected from a man younger than 35 in good health. Some clones in this sample may be carry-over from other donors' samples.

The chain employs TRBV30 and TRBJ2-2; D unresolved. The CDR3 is 12 amino acids. V gave up 3 bases and J gave up 9 bases, with 11 bases separating them. CDR1 is GTSNPN and CDR2 is SVGIG in the germline V gene (reference sequence). CDR3 loop: CAWSMYFRELFF. Here the CDR3 DNA reads TGTGCCTGGAGCATGTACTTCAGGGAGCTGTTTTTT.

The V call is TRBV20-1, the J call TRBJ2-7, with a possible D match to TRBD1 (6 bases). This CDR3 has 11 amino acids. Trimming removed 5 bases at V and 5 bases at J, with 10 bases between. CDR1 DFQATT and CDR2 SNEGSKA come from the germline V gene (reference sequence). The CDR3 bases are TGCAGTGCTCCAGGGGTCGACGAGCAGTACTTC. This sequence encodes CSAPGVDEQYF.

The chain joins TRBV7-9 to TRBJ2-7, with TRBD2 matching 10 bases. Trimming at V came to 5 bases and at J to 7 bases, leaving 14 bases not matched to a gene. Germline loops: CDR1 SEHNR, CDR2 FQNEAQ (reference sequence). The CDR3 runs to 16 residues. For the CDR3, the DNA is TGTGCCAGCAGCCGATTTAAGCGGGAGGGCCCACAAGAGCAGTACTTC. Translation: CASSRFKREGPQEQYF.

The chain recombines TRBV25-1 with TRBJ1-3; D is undetermined. The germline V and J ends were trimmed by 3 bases and 0 bases, with 9 bases remaining between them. Germline CDR1 is MGHDK and CDR2 is SYGVNS. CDR3 size: 15 residues. DNA for the CDR3: TGTGCCAGCAGTGAGACGCTGAGCTCTGGAAACACCATATATTTT. Amino acid sequence: CASSETLSSGNTIYF.

The chain combines TRBV7-2 with TRBJ2-7; unclear D gene. Between the trimmed V and J ends, which lost 4 bases and 2 bases, there was a span of 15 bases. The CDR3 sequence is 15 residues long. Germline loops: CDR1 SGHTA, CDR2 FQGNSA. The CDR3 here is CASSSPLSIPYEQYF. The DNA for the CDR3 is TGTGCCAGCAGCTCCCCGTTGAGTATCCCCTACGAGCAGTACTTC.

The gene calls are TRBV30 and TRBJ1-2; no firm D call. CDR1 GTSNPN and CDR2 SVGIG come from the germline V gene (reference sequence). V lost 3 bases and J lost 4, with 12 bases in between. The CDR3 has 13 residues. In nucleotides, the CDR3 is TGTGCCTGGAGCCCGATGGTCTTCTATGGCTACACCTTC. Translating it yields CAWSPMVFYGYTF.

Notes on this clone: The same CDR3 is also encoded by other DNA sequences in this sample. This chain joins TRBV29-1 and TRBJ2-5; 7 bases fit TRBD1. Germline trimming cut 5 bases from V and 3 bases from J; bases unmatched to any gene: 3. The CDR3 is 12 amino acids. Germline CDR1 SQVTM, CDR2 ANQGSEA. CDR3 region: CSVRTGEETQYF. As DNA, the CDR3 is TGCAGCGTTCGGACAGGAGAAGAGACCCAGTACTTC.

This chain joins TRBV7-9 and TRBJ1-1, with no clear D. The CDR3 spans 12 residues. V was pared by 5 bases and J by 4 bases, with 8 bases between. The V gene's germline CDR1 is SEHNR and CDR2 FQNEAQ (reference sequence). In DNA form, the CDR3 reads TGTGCCAGCAGCCGCGTGGGCACTGAAGCTTTCTTT. Translating it yields CASSRVGTEAFF.

The J gene is TRBJ2-5, the V gene TRBV5-4; D may be TRBD1 (6 bases). The length of the CDR3 is 12 residues. Trimming removed 3 bases at V and 5 bases at J, with 8 bases between. Germline CDR1 is SGHNT and CDR2 is YYREEE (reference sequence). Here the CDR3 DNA reads TGTGCCAGCAGCTCTCAGGGGGAGACCCAGTACTTC. Amino acids: CASSSQGETQYF.

V is TRBV9 and J is TRBJ2-7; D possibly corresponds to TRBD1 (5 bases). Germline values: CDR1 SGDLS, CDR2 YYNGEE. Trimming stripped 0 bases from V and 3 bases from J, with 10 bases between. The CDR3 consists of 14 residues. This chain's CDR3 is CASSVGIGVYEQYF. CDR3 nucleotides: TGTGCCAGCAGCGTAGGGATAGGGGTCTACGAGCAGTACTTC.

The rearrangement joins TRBV5-1 to TRBJ2-7; TRBD1 matches 9 bases. V lost 1 base and J lost 7; bases outside the gene matches: 9. CDR1 is SGHRS and CDR2 is YFSETQ in the germline V gene. The CDR3 length is 15 residues. DNA for the CDR3: TGCGCCAGCAGCTTGTCGCCCGGACAGGGGTTAGAGCAGTACTTC. The encoded protein is CASSLSPGQGLEQYF.

The chain's CDR3 is CASSRTETSERTDTQYF. CDR3 in DNA: TGCGCCAGCAGCCGGACGGAGACTAGCGAACGCACAGATACGCAGTATTTT. The chain is built from TRBV4-1 and TRBJ2-3; 8 nucleotides line up with TRBD2. This CDR3 comprises 17 residues. Germline-derived CDR1 and CDR2 are MGHRA and YSYEKL. With V trimmed by 4 bases and J by 1 base, 10 bases remained unmatched.

The V call is TRBV10-3, the J call TRBJ1-2; D remains unclear. The CDR3 consists of 17 residues. Trimming stripped 2 bases from V and 0 bases from J, with 16 bases between. Germline loops: CDR1 ENHRY, CDR2 SYGVKD. CDR3 loop: CAISEPLGRRTNYGYTF. CDR3 bases: TGTGCCATCAGTGAGCCACTAGGGAGACGGACTAACTATGGCTACACCTTC.

The V call is TRBV14, the J call TRBJ2-7, with D perhaps matching TRBD2 (6 bases). The CDR3 contains 15 residues. Per the germline V gene, CDR1 is SGHDN and CDR2 is FVKESK. V was shortened by 5 bases and J by 2 bases, with 16 bases between the two germline ends. Here the CDR3 reads CASSGAGAGPYEQYF. The DNA for the CDR3 is TGTGCCAGCAGCGGGGCGGGCGCGGGACCCTACGAGCAGTACTTC.

This rearrangement joins TRBV4-2 to TRBJ1-5; tentatively, D is TRBD1 (6 bases). This CDR3 is 17 amino acids long. Germline V gene sequence: CDR1 LGHNA, CDR2 YNFKEQ. Between the trimmed V and J ends, which lost 1 base and 3 bases, there was a span of 16 bases. CDR3: CASSQVARGGPNQPQHF. Here the CDR3 DNA reads TGTGCCAGCAGCCAAGTTGCTCGCGGGGGCCCCAATCAGCCCCAGCATTTT.

The V call is TRBV5-1, the J call TRBJ2-5; tentative D call: TRBD1 (6 bases). V lost 2 bases and J 2 bases, leaving 10 bases between the germline ends. Germline CDR1 SGHRS, CDR2 YFSETQ. This CDR3 region has 14 residues. CDR3 sequence (DNA): TGCGCCAGCAGCTTTCAGGGACAACAAGAGACCCAGTACTTC. This gives the protein CASSFQGQQETQYF. Full variable domain (rest looked up from reference TRBV5-1 and TRBJ2-5): KAGVTQTPRYLIKTRGQQVTLSCSPISGHRSVSWYQQTPGQGLQFLFEYFSETQRNKGNFPGRFSGRQFSNSRSEMNVSTLELGDSALYLCASSFQGQQETQYFGPGTRLLVL.

The J gene is TRBJ2-4, the V gene TRBV5-1; D is perhaps TRBD1 or TRBD2 (5 bases each). This CDR3 spans 15 amino acids. The germline V gene has CDR1 SGHRS and CDR2 YFSETQ. The V gene lost 0 bases and the J gene lost 7 bases, with 14 bases spanning the gap. This CDR3 is CASSLVGVAHNIQYF. In nucleotides, the CDR3 is TGCGCCAGCAGCTTGGTGGGGGTCGCGCATAACATTCAGTACTTC.

This chain links TRBV11-2 with TRBJ1-2; 8 bases are shared with TRBD1. With 1 base clipped from V and 4 bases from J, the junction kept 5 bases outside the gene matches. This CDR3 is built from 15 residues. CDR1 and CDR2 from the germline V gene are SGHAT and FQNNGV. CDR3 amino acids: CASSLVGRGLYGYTF. DNA for the CDR3: TGTGCCAGCAGCTTAGTAGGCAGGGGGCTCTATGGCTACACCTTC.

V and J are TRBV5-4 and TRBJ2-7; 8 positions agree with TRBD2. Germline loops: CDR1 SGHNT, CDR2 YYREEE (reference sequence). This CDR3 is 15 amino acids long. J lost 6 bases, V lost 2 bases, and 10 bases had no gene match. The CDR3 protein is CASSLEAGASREQYF. The CDR3 bases are TGTGCCAGCAGCTTAGAAGCGGGGGCTTCCCGCGAGCAGTACTTC.

This clone was seen a single time. One end of the junction varies from germline; a read error may be responsible. The V and J genes are TRBV2 and TRBJ2-1, with D possibly TRBD2 on 6 matching bases. The CDR3 length is 19 residues. Per the germline V gene, CDR1 is SNHLY and CDR2 is FYNNEI. The CDR3 DNA reads TGTGCCAGCCCCCTCGGGGACGCCTGGGAGATAGCGGAATATCAACCCCGGATCTTC. It specifies CASPLGDAWEIAEYQPRIF.

The V call is TRBV19, the J call TRBJ1-1; D gene unclear. The CDR3 contains 10 residues. Germline-derived CDR1 and CDR2 are LNHDA and SQIVND (reference sequence). V lost 6 bases and J 12 bases, leaving 11 bases between the germline ends. CDR3 residues: CASSHERPFF. In DNA form, the CDR3 reads TGTGCCAGTAGCCACGAAAGGCCTTTCTTT.

As to this clone: At one end the junction does not follow the germline gene, possibly because of a read error. The V and J genes are TRBV28 and TRBJ1-3; weak D call: TRBD1 (5 bases). The CDR3 spans 13 residues. Per the germline V gene, CDR1 is MDHEN and CDR2 is SYDVKM. The CDR3 loop reads CASSLSPPPGRTF. In nucleotides, the CDR3 is TGTGCCAGCAGTTTATCACCCCCCCCGGGACGGACCTTT.

The chain couples TRBV10-3 to TRBJ1-4; a weak D match, TRBD1 (6 bases). CDR1 is ENHRY, CDR2 SYGVKD, per germline. Trimming left V 2 bases short and J 0 bases short, with 10 bases between. The CDR3 runs 16 residues. CDR3 region: CAISEAGHPTNEKLFF. CDR3 in DNA: TGTGCCATCAGTGAGGCGGGACACCCAACTAATGAAAAACTGTTTTTT.

This clone was observed a single time. The gene calls are TRBV7-3 and TRBJ2-2; the D is unclear. CDR1 and CDR2 (germline): SGHTA, FQGTGA. This CDR3 has 13 residues. The V end lost 4 bases, the J end lost 6 bases, and 9 bases lay between the germline ends. CDR3 loop: CASSSGRPGELFF. CDR3 nucleotides: TGTGCCAGCAGCTCAGGCCGTCCCGGGGAGCTGTTTTTT. The full variable domain, rest sourced from reference TRBV7-3 and TRBJ2-2, is GAGVSQTPSNKVTEKGKYVELRCDPISGHTALYWYRQSLGQGPEFLIYFQGTGAADDSGLPNDRFFAVRPEGSVSTLKIQRTERGDSAVYLCASSSGRPGELFFGEGSRLTVL.

The CDR3, as DNA: TGCGCCAGCAGCTTGGATGGACAGGCCTCCTACGAGCAGTACTTC. Translated, it gives CASSLDGQASYEQYF. The chain employs TRBV5-1 and TRBJ2-7; 7 nucleotides agree with TRBD1. V lost 0 bases and J lost 0; bases outside the gene matches: 3. There are 15 residues in the CDR3. Per the germline V gene, CDR1 is SGHRS and CDR2 is YFSETQ.

This chain's CDR3 is CASSLLLGETQYF. CDR3 DNA sequence: TGTGCCAGCAGCTTACTCTTAGGGGAGACCCAGTACTTC. The chain recombines TRBV7-3 with TRBJ2-5; D gene unclear. The V gene's germline CDR1 is SGHTA and CDR2 FQGTGA. The CDR3 runs to 13 residues. V shed 2 bases and J shed 5 bases, with 9 bases lying between them.

J is TRBJ2-3 and V is TRBV7-3; the match to TRBD2 covers 14 bases. The J segment lost 4 bases and the V segment lost 3 bases, leaving 9 bases of the junction unmatched. Per the germline V gene, CDR1 is SGHTA and CDR2 is FQGTGA. The CDR3 is 18 amino acids. CDR3 sequence reads: CASSFSGTSGRRADTQYF. CDR3 DNA sequence: TGTGCCAGCAGCTTTTCCGGGACTAGCGGGAGAAGGGCAGATACGCAGTATTTT. Together with reference TRBV7-3 and TRBJ2-3, the CDR3 gives the full variable domain: GAGVSQTPSNKVTEKGKYVELRCDPISGHTALYWYRQSLGQGPEFLIYFQGTGAADDSGLPNDRFFAVRPEGSVSTLKIQRTERGDSAVYLCASSFSGTSGRRADTQYFGPGTRLTVL.

The chain uses TRBV5-4 and TRBJ2-7; no clear D. The V end lost 4 bases, the J end lost 4 bases, and 12 bases lay between the germline ends. CDR1 and CDR2 from the germline V gene are SGHNT and YYREEE (reference sequence). This CDR3 comprises 13 residues. CDR3: CASSPNDTYEQYF. Written as DNA, the CDR3 is TGTGCCAGCAGCCCCAACGACACTTACGAGCAGTACTTC.